The source of this T cell receptor (beta chain) is a study of blood T cell repertoires in COVID-19. Clones were read by immunoSEQ multiplex PCR, and TCRdb kept only the in-frame ones, dropping some. The repertoire includes around 180,000 clones, roughly 79% of them detected once, and about 12% sits in the top ten. The CDR3 is 19 amino acids. Germline V gene sequence: CDR1 SGHRS, CDR2 YFSETQ. V lost 4 bases and J lost 1; bases outside the gene matches: 10. This TCR derives from a woman aged 80 or over with COVID-19, enrolled during active disease. Sequencing was done on a sample of peripheral blood. The chain links TRBV5-1 to TRBJ2-3, with TRBD2 matching over 15 bases. Written as DNA, the CDR3 is TGCGCCAGCAGCGAACAAACCGGGACTAGCGGGAGGCGCACAGATACGCAGTATTTT. Protein sequence: CASSEQTGTSGRRTDTQYF.